The rows below give T cell receptor beta chains drawn from one sample of a study of T cells in Graves' hyperthyroidism and ophthalmopathy. Each CDR3 protein is one row after TCRdb ran MiXCR on the multiplex PCR reads. The sample includes a few hundred thousand distinct CDR3 sequences, under 15% of them seen just once. Sequenced material: blood. These receptor sequences come from a woman in her twenties or thirties with Graves' hyperthyroidism. The CDR3 runs from the conserved cysteine through the conserved F or W. A D gene is named only where the DNA matches it firmly. Clone size, where shown, is once, few, many, or a class for clones that have expanded.

J: TRBJ1-1; D: .; V: TRBV3-1; size: many; DNA: TGTGCCAGCAGCCAAGAGACTGAAGCTTTCTTT; CDR3: CASSQETEAFF
J: TRBJ2-2; D: TRBD2; V: TRBV7-3; size: few; DNA: TGTGCCAGCAGACCGACTAGCGGGAGTCCCACCGGGGAGCTGTTTTTT; CDR3: CASRPTSGSPTGELFF
J: TRBJ1-4; D: .; V: TRBV2; size: many; DNA: TGTGCCAGCAGGGAGGCGGTTGAAAAACTGTTTTTT; CDR3: CASREAVEKLFF
J: TRBJ2-2; D: .; V: TRBV7-3; size: few; DNA: TGTGCCAGCAGCTTAACTCCGAGAGGGGAGGCAGGTTTTTTTAACACCGGGGAGCTGTTTTTT; CDR3: CASSLTPRGEAGFFNTGELFF
J: TRBJ2-7; D: TRBD2; V: TRBV9; size: many; DNA: TGTGCCAGCAGCGTAGGGGAGGGAGGGGCATCCTACGAGCAGTACTTC; CDR3: CASSVGEGGASYEQYF
J: TRBJ2-1; D: TRBD1; V: TRBV7-9; size: .; DNA: TGTGCCAGCCAAAGGGGGGGACAGGGACTATACAATGAGCAGTTCTTC; CDR3: CASQRGGQGLYNEQFF
J: TRBJ2-7; D: TRBD1; V: TRBV20-1; size: few; DNA: TGCAATGCTATCACCGGGACAGAATCCTACGAGCAGTACTTC; CDR3: CNAITGTESYEQYF
J: TRBJ1-6; D: TRBD1; V: TRBV5-1; size: few; DNA: TGCGCCAGCAGTACCCGGACAGGCGGATCCTATAATTCACCCCTCCACTTT; CDR3: CASSTRTGGSYNSPLHF
J: TRBJ1-3; D: .; V: TRBV27; size: few; DNA: TGTGCCAGCAGATCCGGCGCTCAGTGGGTAAACACCATATATTTT; CDR3: CASRSGAQWVNTIYF
J: TRBJ1-6; D: TRBD1; V: TRBV19; size: .; DNA: TGTGCCAGTAGTATTGAGGTGACAGGGGGATTTAATTCACCCCTCCACTTT; CDR3: CASSIEVTGGFNSPLHF
J: TRBJ2-5; D: .; V: TRBV18; size: many; DNA: TGTGCCAGCACCACAGGGTACGAAGAGACCCAGTACTTC; CDR3: CASTTGYEETQYF
J: TRBJ1-6; D: .; V: TRBV20-1; size: many; DNA: TGCAGTGCTAGAAGTAGGCAGGGGAATAATTCACCCCTCCACTTT; CDR3: CSARSRQGNNSPLHF
J: TRBJ2-3; D: .; V: TRBV18; size: many; DNA: TGTGCCAGCTCACCACCGGAGGCGGCCACAGATACGCAGTATTTT; CDR3: CASSPPEAATDTQYF
J: TRBJ2-7; D: .; V: TRBV2; size: many; DNA: TGTGCCAGCAGTCCCGGGGTTATCCCCTACGAGCAGTACTTC; CDR3: CASSPGVIPYEQYF
J: TRBJ2-1; D: .; V: TRBV6-2/TRBV6-3; size: few; DNA: TGTGCCAGCAGTGCCTACATGAATGAGCAGTTCTTC; CDR3: CASSAYMNEQFF
J: TRBJ2-3; D: TRBD1; V: TRBV12-3/TRBV12-4; size: many; DNA: TGTGCCAGCAGTTGGAGGGACAGGGGGGATACGCAGTATTTT; CDR3: CASSWRDRGDTQYF
J: TRBJ2-7; D: .; V: TRBV12-3/TRBV12-4; size: .; DNA: TGTGCCAGCAGTTTTAATTCAGGGTCCGAGCAGTACTTC; CDR3: CASSFNSGSEQYF
J: TRBJ2-7; D: TRBD1; V: TRBV27; size: many; DNA: TGTGCCAGCAGTCGAAAGAGACAGGGGAGCTCCTACGAGCAGTACTTC; CDR3: CASSRKRQGSSYEQYF
J: TRBJ2-1; D: TRBD2; V: TRBV14; size: .; DNA: TGTGCCAGCAGCCAGACCGAGGTAGCGGGAGGTCCCTACAATGAGCAGTTCTTC; CDR3: CASSQTEVAGGPYNEQFF
J: TRBJ1-2; D: .; V: TRBV30; size: many; DNA: TGTGCCTGGAGAAACACCGGGGACTATGGCTACACCTTC; CDR3: CAWRNTGDYGYTF
J: TRBJ2-1; D: TRBD2; V: TRBV4-2; size: few; DNA: TGTGCCAGCAGCGCTCAGCGGGAGGACAATGAGCAGTTCTTC; CDR3: CASSAQREDNEQFF
J: TRBJ1-2; D: .; V: TRBV28; size: .; DNA: TGTGCCAGGGTCTATGGCTACACCTTC; CDR3: CARVYGYTF
J: TRBJ2-1; D: .; V: TRBV29-1; size: many; DNA: TGCAGCGTTGAACGTGCAGGGCCCTACAATGAGCAGTTCTTC; CDR3: CSVERAGPYNEQFF